The 31 T cell receptor beta chains given below trace back to one sample, sequenced in a study of blood T cells in healthy people across ages. With a J-beta primer mix and a sample-barcoded 5' primer, a second PCR ran about 7 to 12 cycles. TCRdb passed the 5' RACE reads through MiXCR, listing each CDR3 protein once. The data hold 800,000 to 1,000,000 distinct CDR3 sequences, with around 48% observed a single time. Sample: blood. The source of these receptors is a man aged 30-40 years in good health.

In this sample, this clonotype turned up once. A much larger clone lies one base from this, so it may be a read error. V usage is TRBV20-1 and J usage is TRBJ2-3, with D maybe TRBD2 (6 bases). CDR1 and CDR2 from the germline V gene are DFQATT and SNEGSKA (reference sequence). This CDR3 comprises 15 residues. V dropped 6 bases and J dropped 10 bases, with 26 bases sitting between them. This CDR3 is CSALARGAPRGAQYF. Here the CDR3 DNA reads TGCAGTGCCCTAGCCCGCGGGGCCCCACGGGGTGCGCAGTATTTT.

The V and J genes are TRBV18 and TRBJ2-1; TRBD2 agrees at 11 bases. V shed 3 bases, J shed 3 bases, and the junction held 7 bases outside the gene matches. The CDR3 consists of 17 residues. Germline CDR1 is KGHSH and CDR2 is LQKENI. The CDR3 sequence is CASSPPSGTSGYNEQFF. CDR3 in DNA: TGTGCCAGCTCACCTCCGTCCGGGACTAGCGGCTACAATGAGCAGTTCTTC.

This clonotype has more than one count but fewer than ten. The chain employs TRBV10-3 and TRBJ2-7; no clear D gene. CDR3 length: 14 amino acids. Germline-derived CDR1 and CDR2 are ENHRY and SYGVKD. V was cut by 4 bases and J by 0 bases, with 10 bases left in between. CDR3 nucleotide sequence: TGTGCCATCAGTGGGAGTTTATCCTCCTACGAGCAGTACTTC. Its translation: CAISGSLSSYEQYF.

This clonotype came up many times. The chain recombines TRBV7-2 with TRBJ2-7; D is unclear. Trimming shortened V by 1 base and J by 6 bases, and 10 bases separated the two germline ends. In germline, CDR1 is SGHTA, CDR2 FQGNSA. This CDR3 is built from 13 residues. CDR3: CASSLVGSLEQYF. The CDR3 DNA reads TGTGCCAGCAGCTTAGTCGGCTCGCTCGAGCAGTACTTC.

The table lists this clonotype with many counts. This sequence joins TRBV29-1 and TRBJ2-7; D is perhaps TRBD1 or TRBD2 (5 bases each). CDR1 and CDR2 from the germline V gene are SQVTM and ANQGSEA. CDR3 length: 13 amino acids. V was shortened by 4 bases and J by 2 bases, with 12 bases between the two germline ends. The CDR3 is CSVAGTQTYEQYF. The DNA of the CDR3 is TGCAGCGTTGCCGGGACGCAAACCTACGAGCAGTACTTC.

The CDR3 DNA reads as TGTGCCGGCATAAAGGGAACGCAGGGAAACATTCAGTACTTC. Amino acids: CAGIKGTQGNIQYF. The rearrangement uses TRBV12-3 or TRBV12-4 and TRBJ2-4; D may be TRBD1 (5 bases). CDR3 size: 14 residues. The germline V and J ends were trimmed by 11 bases and 6 bases, with 20 bases remaining between them.

The chain is built from TRBV7-9 and TRBJ2-1, with a possible D match to TRBD2 (6 bases). The CDR3 is made up of 11 amino acids. Germline-derived CDR1 and CDR2 are SEHNR and FQNEAQ (reference sequence). V dropped 5 bases and J dropped 14 bases, with 13 bases sitting between them. The CDR3 here is CASSDRDSKFF. The CDR3 nucleotides read TGTGCCAGCAGCGACCGGGACTCGAAGTTCTTC.

This rearrangement joins TRBV20-1 to TRBJ2-5; TRBD2 might be the D (5 bases). The ends were cut back, 6 bases at V and 9 bases at J, with 17 bases in the middle. Germline V CDR1 and CDR2: DFQATT, SNEGSKA (reference sequence). This CDR3 comprises 12 residues. The DNA of the CDR3 is TGCAGTGCCAGCGGTTGGCCCGGGGCCCAGTACTTC. Protein: CSASGWPGAQYF.

The chain uses TRBV5-1 and TRBJ2-1; TRBD2 agrees at 8 bases. The DNA end is more similar to TRBJ2-7, so the J call may be wrong. The CDR3 has 16 amino acids. The germline V gene has CDR1 SGHRS and CDR2 YFSETQ. This CDR3 is CASSSGLALSYNEQYF. The CDR3, as DNA: TGCGCCAGCAGCTCCGGACTAGCTTTATCCTACAATGAGCAGTACTTC.

This clonotype was recorded only once. V usage is TRBV30 and J usage is TRBJ2-1; D not certain. CDR1 GTSNPN and CDR2 SVGIG come from the germline V gene (reference sequence). The CDR3 loop spans 10 amino acids. The germline V and J ends were trimmed by 5 bases and 8 bases, with 7 bases remaining between them. CDR3 in DNA: TGTGCCTGGGGGGATTATGAGCAGTTCTTC. Translation gives CAWGDYEQFF.

This clonotype was observed at least ten times. This chain uses TRBV20-1 with TRBJ1-2; D is uncertain. Germline V gene data show CDR1 as DFQATT and CDR2 as SNEGSKA (reference sequence). Trimming shortened V by 5 bases and J by 7 bases, and 23 bases separated the two germline ends. CDR3 size: 15 residues. The CDR3 DNA follows: TGCAGTGCTCCGTTTGCGGGGAAAGCTATCGCTGGCTACACCTTC. Its translation is CSAPFAGKAIAGYTF.

CDR3 sequence reads: CASSAGIAYEQYF. CDR3 bases: TGTGCCAGCAGTGCTGGAATCGCCTACGAGCAGTACTTC. The gene calls are TRBV6-1 and TRBJ2-7; D uncertain. The V end lost 4 bases, the J end lost 2 bases, and 9 bases lay between the germline ends. Germline loops: CDR1 MNHNS, CDR2 SASEGT. The CDR3 is 13 residues long.

This sequence joins TRBV5-1 and TRBJ1-2, with 8 positions matching TRBD1. Germline CDR1 is SGHRS and CDR2 is YFSETQ. Trimming took 4 bases from V and 3 from J; bases not matched to a gene: 2. This CDR3 region has 13 residues. CDR3 sequence (DNA): TGCGCCAGCAGCGCGACAGGGGACTATGGCTACACCTTC. This encodes CASSATGDYGYTF. The full variable domain, in which reference TRBV5-1 and TRBJ1-2 provide the parts outside the CDR3, is KAGVTQTPRYLIKTRGQQVTLSCSPISGHRSVSWYQQTPGQGLQFLFEYFSETQRNKGNFPGRFSGRQFSNSRSEMNVSTLELGDSALYLCASSATGDYGYTFGSGTRLTVV.

This clonotype came up a few times. The rearrangement joins TRBV5-1 to TRBJ1-2; 7 bases map to TRBD1. The trim removed 1 base at V and 7 bases at J, leaving 10 bases unmatched. The CDR3 length is 15 residues. CDR1 and CDR2 (germline): SGHRS, YFSETQ. The CDR3 sequence: CASSLLADRVRGYTF. The CDR3 region has the DNA TGCGCCAGCAGCTTGTTGGCCGACAGGGTCCGTGGCTACACCTTC.

This clonotype has only a few counts. The rearrangement uses TRBV4-1 and TRBJ2-1; TRBD1 matches at 8 bases. The CDR3 is 14 amino acids. The trim removed 2 bases at V and 9 bases at J, leaving 6 bases unmatched. Germline CDR1 and CDR2: MGHRA and YSYEKL. CDR3 sequence (DNA): TGCGCCAGCAGCCAACCGACAGGGGCCGTTGAGCAGTTCTTC. Translating it yields CASSQPTGAVEQFF.

V and J are TRBV2 and TRBJ2-5; no reliable D call. The CDR3 sequence is 14 residues long. Germline loops: CDR1 SNHLY, CDR2 FYNNEI. V gave up 11 bases and J gave up 2 bases, with 18 bases separating them. The CDR3 region is CASKARGNQETQYF. The CDR3 DNA sequence: TGTGCCTCAAAAGCTCGTGGAAATCAAGAGACCCAGTACTTC.

The chain links TRBV4-2 to TRBJ2-4, with TRBD1 matching 9 bases. Trimming took 0 bases from V and 8 from J; bases not matched to a gene: 8. CDR1 LGHNA and CDR2 YNFKEQ come from the germline V gene. This CDR3 has 16 amino acids. The CDR3: CASSQDVGTGRYIQYF. CDR3 sequence (DNA): TGTGCCAGCAGCCAAGACGTCGGGACAGGGCGATACATTCAGTACTTC.

The chain employs TRBV2 and TRBJ2-7; D ambiguous. The V and J ends lost 8 bases and 3 bases respectively, with 11 bases between them. CDR3 length equals 12 residues. CDR1 is SNHLY, CDR2 FYNNEI, per germline. This CDR3 reads CASRAFDYEQYF. CDR3 sequence (DNA): TGTGCCAGCCGCGCATTTGACTACGAGCAGTACTTC.

This clonotype was seen a few times. The V call is TRBV7-2, the J call TRBJ2-5, with 8 bases lining up with TRBD2. Trimming cost V 1 base and J 3 bases; bases outside gene matches: 10. Germline V gives CDR1 SGHTA, CDR2 FQGNSA. The length of the CDR3 is 17 residues. CDR3 DNA: TGTGCCAGCAGCTTAGTTTTGGCGGGGGGCGGAAAAGAGACCCAGTACTTC. Its protein product is CASSLVLAGGGKETQYF.

The chain carries TRBV2 and TRBJ1-2; D unresolved. Trimming took 6 bases from V and 7 from J, leaving 9 bases between them. The CDR3 totals 11 residues. Germline V gene sequence: CDR1 SNHLY, CDR2 FYNNEI. CDR3 loop: CASRRPVGYTF. CDR3 coding DNA: TGTGCCAGCAGGCGACCGGTTGGCTACACCTTC.

The count of this clonotype is one. V is TRBV4-3 and J is TRBJ1-2; D is unresolved. Germline CDR1 and CDR2: LGHNA and YSLEER. V was pared by 5 bases and J by 8 bases, with 21 bases between. The CDR3 loop spans 15 amino acids. The CDR3 DNA follows: TGCGCCAGCAGCTCCCACCGGGCCCAGCAAGGCGGCTACACCTTC. Protein sequence: CASSSHRAQQGGYTF.

There are a few counts of this clonotype. This chain links TRBV2 with TRBJ2-7; D may match TRBD1 or TRBD2 (5 bases each). V was pared by 5 bases and J by 0 bases, with 8 bases between. The CDR3 has 13 amino acids. Germline values: CDR1 SNHLY, CDR2 FYNNEI. This chain's CDR3 is CASSKGSSYEQYF. CDR3 sequence (DNA): TGTGCCAGCAGTAAGGGGAGCTCCTACGAGCAGTACTTC.

This clonotype was recorded many times. J is TRBJ1-2 and V is TRBV7-9, with no clear D. CDR1 is SEHNR, CDR2 FQNEAQ, per germline (reference sequence). The V end was cut by 1 base, the J end by 0 bases, with 9 bases between. The CDR3 length is 15 residues. The CDR3 sequence: CASSLGPASNYGYTF. The CDR3 nucleotides read TGTGCCAGCAGCTTAGGGCCAGCCTCTAACTATGGCTACACCTTC.

V is TRBV20-1 and J is TRBJ1-4; D gene uncertain. CDR1 and CDR2 (germline): DFQATT, SNEGSKA (reference sequence). Trimming shortened V by 5 bases and J by 5 bases, and 12 bases separated the two germline ends. The CDR3 consists of 13 residues. This CDR3 reads CSAPGSRNEKLFF. CDR3 DNA: TGCAGTGCTCCCGGGTCGAGGAATGAAAAACTGTTTTTT.

The gene calls are TRBV6-5 and TRBJ1-1, with D possibly matching TRBD1 (5 bases). V dropped 5 bases and J dropped 0 bases, with 16 bases sitting between them. The CDR3 has 16 residues. The germline gives CDR1 MNHEY, CDR2 SVGAGI. Written as DNA, the CDR3 is TGTGCCAGCAGTCCGGGGACGTTCGTTCTGAACACTGAAGCTTTCTTT. Translation gives CASSPGTFVLNTEAFF.

The J gene is TRBJ2-7, the V gene TRBV18, with D possibly being TRBD1 (7 bases). CDR3 size: 14 residues. Germline V gene data show CDR1 as KGHSH and CDR2 as LQKENI. V shed 6 bases and J shed 4 bases, with 16 bases lying between them. The DNA of the CDR3 is TGTGCCAGCTCCAAGGGGGGACAGCTATACGAGCAGTACTTC. Translation: CASSKGGQLYEQYF.

The V call is TRBV4-2, the J call TRBJ2-3; 8 bases are a match to TRBD1. CDR1 is LGHNA and CDR2 is YNFKEQ in the germline V gene. Germline trimming cut 2 bases from V and 4 bases from J; bases unmatched to any gene: 8. The CDR3 runs to 16 residues. The CDR3 here is CASSQQDRALADTQYF. CDR3 nucleotides: TGTGCCAGCAGCCAACAGGACAGGGCATTGGCAGATACGCAGTATTTT.

This clonotype was seen a few times. The CDR3 nucleotides read TGCGCCAGCAGCCCAGGACTAGCGGGGACCACTAGCACAGATACGCAGTATTTT. Translation gives CASSPGLAGTTSTDTQYF. The V and J genes are TRBV5-1 and TRBJ2-3, with 12 bases lining up with TRBD2. Germline-derived CDR1 and CDR2 are SGHRS and YFSETQ. V trimming: 4 bases; J trimming: 0 bases; junction bases outside the gene matches: 9. The CDR3 contains 18 residues.

This clonotype appeared a few times. The chain combines TRBV2 with TRBJ1-6; D gene unclear. The CDR3 extends over 12 amino acids. The germline gives CDR1 SNHLY, CDR2 FYNNEI. V dropped 4 bases and J dropped 9 bases, with 7 bases sitting between them. CDR3 region: CASSVQASPLHF. CDR3 DNA: TGTGCCAGCAGTGTTCAGGCTTCACCCCTCCACTTT.

This clonotype was found a few times. The chain uses TRBV18 and TRBJ2-1, with D maybe TRBD2 (6 bases). The CDR3 consists of 16 residues. Germline V gene lookup returns CDR1 KGHSH and CDR2 LQKENI. The V end was cut by 6 bases, the J end by 2 bases, with 17 bases between. The CDR3 region is CASSNGTSLTYNEQFF. In DNA form, the CDR3 reads TGTGCCAGCTCCAACGGGACTTCATTGACCTACAATGAGCAGTTCTTC.

The chain joins TRBV5-1 to TRBJ2-3; the match to TRBD2 covers 9 bases. The CDR3 is 17 amino acids. V lost 2 bases to trimming and J lost 2 bases; unmatched junction nucleotides: 9. CDR1 is SGHRS, CDR2 YFSETQ, per germline. The CDR3 coding sequence is TGCGCCAGCAGCTTATGGGGACTAGCAGGGGCCACAGATACGCAGTATTTT. Translated: CASSLWGLAGATDTQYF.